This T cell receptor beta chain was sequenced in a study of T cells in localized non-small cell lung cancer. Study-wide findings and caveats: The study detected a median approximately 55 of the top 100 tumor clones in adjacent lung. Increased T cell density in blood showed an association with longer overall survival. Sequencing was restricted to one tumor region; therefore, heterogeneity remains possible.

By its share, this clone is medium-sized. What it binds is not known. This table comes from immunoSEQ multiplex PCR, and its TCRdb copy is limited to in-frame clones, with some not included. The data contain roughly 3,000 clones, 18% of them singletons. Germline V gene sequence: CDR1 MNHGY, CDR2 SAAAGT. The germline V and J ends were trimmed by 9 bases and 1 base, with 11 bases remaining between them. CDR3 length: 13 residues. This TCR was recovered from a man between 35 and 75 years old with stage I lung adenocarcinoma. This chain uses TRBV6-8 with TRBJ2-3; D is ambiguous. Sample: lung tumor tissue, taken before any cancer treatment. This CDR3 is CASGPLGTDTQYF. CDR3 DNA sequence: TGTGCCAGTGGGCCCCTTGGCACAGATACGCAGTATTTT.